Sequencing of this TCR beta chain was carried out in a study of T-cell reconstitution after alpha-beta-depleted transplantation in children. The V end lost 0 bases, the J end lost 0 bases, and 8 bases lay between the germline ends. Germline values: CDR1 ENHRY, CDR2 SYGVKD. The CDR3 loop spans 15 amino acids. At least ten counts were recorded for this clonotype. This sample's TCRbeta library carried unique molecular identifier barcodes. TCRdb passed the PCR reads through MiXCR, listing each CDR3 protein once. The sample carries fewer than 130,000 distinct CDR3 sequences, 10% recorded once. The sequence was collected from a human donor who donated a stem cell graft to a child with acute lymphoblastic leukemia. The sequencing used PBMCs from the stem cell graft donor, collected from the stem cell graft. The V call is TRBV10-3, the J call TRBJ1-1; D is unresolved. As DNA, the CDR3 is TGTGCCATCAGTGAGTCTCAGGACTTGAACACTGAAGCTTTCTTT. Residues: CAISESQDLNTEAFF.